Below are 6 T cell receptor beta chains sequenced from a single sample in a study of patients and donors after allogeneic stem cell transplantation. One entry per CDR3 protein results from TCRdb running MiXCR on the RT-PCR reads. The table shows 200,000 to 250,000 distinct CDR3 sequences, with approximately 14% occurring only once. Sequencing was done on a sample of blood, either unsorted or a sorted T cell fraction (not recorded which). All receptors derive from a human donor who was either an allogeneic HSCT recipient or a stem cell or donor lymphocyte infusion donor (not recorded which). It is not recorded whose cells these are; they may come from a transplant donor.

The CDR3 region has the DNA TGTGCCAGCAGCCTCTCCGGGCTCCCGGCGGAGCAGTACTTC. Translated: CASSLSGLPAEQYF. This rearrangement joins TRBV3-1 to TRBJ2-7; unclear D gene. The CDR3 runs to 14 residues. Germline V lookup: CDR1 LGHDT, CDR2 YNNKEL (reference sequence). Trimming pared 4 bases from V and 7 bases from J, leaving 17 bases between.

V is TRBV19 and J is TRBJ1-2; weak D call: TRBD1 (5 bases). Trimming stripped 7 bases from V and 5 bases from J, with 14 bases between. Per germline, CDR1 LNHDA and CDR2 SQIVND (reference sequence). This CDR3 is 13 amino acids long. CDR3 coding DNA: TGTGCCAGTACCCTAGAGACAGATTATGGCTACACCTTC. It translates to CASTLETDYGYTF.

Many counts were recorded for this clonotype. This chain joins TRBV7-9 and TRBJ1-3; no definite D call. Germline CDR1 SEHNR, CDR2 FQNEAQ (reference sequence). Trimming pared 8 bases from V and 0 bases from J, leaving 14 bases between. The CDR3 length is 15 residues. CDR3 residues: CASGLLQTSGNTIYF. The CDR3 DNA sequence: TGTGCCAGCGGACTACTACAGACCTCTGGAAACACCATATATTTT. The variable domain in full, with the rest retrieved from reference TRBV7-9 and TRBJ1-3, is DTGVSQNPRHKITKRGQNVTFRCDPISEHNRLYWYRQTLGQGPEFLTYFQNEAQLEKSRLLSDRFSAERPKGSFSTLEIQRTEQGDSAMYLCASGLLQTSGNTIYFGEGSWLTVV.

A few counts support this clonotype. The chain uses TRBV2 and TRBJ1-6; maybe TRBD1 (6 bases). CDR1 and CDR2 (germline): SNHLY, FYNNEI. The CDR3 is 15 amino acids. V was pared by 5 bases and J by 10 bases, with 18 bases between. CDR3 loop: CASSQEVQGGSPLHF. CDR3 bases: TGTGCCAGCAGTCAGGAGGTACAGGGCGGGTCACCCCTCCACTTT. Based on the CDR3 plus reference TRBV2 and TRBJ1-6, the full variable domain is EPEVTQTPSHQVTQMGQEVILRCVPISNHLYFYWYRQILGQKVEFLVSFYNNEISEKSEIFDDQFSVERPDGSNFTLKIRSTKLEDSAMYFCASSQEVQGGSPLHFGNGTRLTVT.

This clonotype has a handful of counts. This sequence joins TRBV15 and TRBJ2-5; D ambiguous. V was pared by 0 bases and J by 2 bases, with 10 bases between. The CDR3 loop spans 15 amino acids. From germline, CDR1 is LNHNV and CDR2 YYDKDF (reference sequence). This CDR3 reads CATSRDYGGQETQYF. The CDR3 nucleotides read TGTGCCACCAGCAGAGATTACGGCGGACAAGAGACCCAGTACTTC.

This clonotype was found a few times. The chain recombines TRBV9 with TRBJ2-1; D may be TRBD1 or TRBD2 (6 bases each). In germline, CDR1 is SGDLS, CDR2 YYNGEE. V lost 3 bases, J lost 5 bases, and 18 bases lay in between. CDR3 size: 16 residues. The CDR3 is CASSGSRGGTHNEQFF. DNA of the CDR3: TGTGCCAGCAGCGGCTCCCGGGGCGGGACACACAATGAGCAGTTCTTC.